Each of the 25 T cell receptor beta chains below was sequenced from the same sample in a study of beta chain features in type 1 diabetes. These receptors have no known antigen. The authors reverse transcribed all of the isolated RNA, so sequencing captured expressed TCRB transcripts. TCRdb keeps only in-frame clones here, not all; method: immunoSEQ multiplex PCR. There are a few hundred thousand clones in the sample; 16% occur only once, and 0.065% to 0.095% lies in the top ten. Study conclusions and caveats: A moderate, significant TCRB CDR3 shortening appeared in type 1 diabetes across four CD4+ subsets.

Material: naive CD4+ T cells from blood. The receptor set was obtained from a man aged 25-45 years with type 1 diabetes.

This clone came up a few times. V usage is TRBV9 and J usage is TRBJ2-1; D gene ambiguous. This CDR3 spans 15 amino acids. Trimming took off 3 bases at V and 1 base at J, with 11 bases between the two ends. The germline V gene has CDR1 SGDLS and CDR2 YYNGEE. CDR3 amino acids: CASSAEGWSYNEQFF. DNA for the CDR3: TGTGCCAGCAGCGCTGAAGGGTGGTCCTACAATGAGCAGTTCTTC.

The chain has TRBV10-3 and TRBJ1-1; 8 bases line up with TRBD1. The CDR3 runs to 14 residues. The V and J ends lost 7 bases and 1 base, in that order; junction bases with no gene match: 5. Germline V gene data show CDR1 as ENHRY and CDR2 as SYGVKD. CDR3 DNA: TGTGCCATCACCAGACAGGGGCAGAACACTGAAGCTTTCTTT. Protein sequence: CAITRQGQNTEAFF.

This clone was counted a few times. The CDR3 loop reads CASTNSNRLDEQFF. DNA for the CDR3: TGTGCCAGCACAAACTCGAACCGCCTGGATGAGCAGTTCTTC. The chain joins TRBV28 to TRBJ2-1; no clear D gene. Trimming shortened V by 7 bases and J by 8 bases, and 18 bases separated the two germline ends. The CDR3 contains 14 residues. CDR1 is MDHEN, CDR2 SYDVKM, per germline.

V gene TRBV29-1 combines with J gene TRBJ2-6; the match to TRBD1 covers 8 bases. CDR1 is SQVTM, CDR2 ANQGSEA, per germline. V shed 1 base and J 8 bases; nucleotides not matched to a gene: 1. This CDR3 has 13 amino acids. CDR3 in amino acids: CSVEGTGTNVLTF. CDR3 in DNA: TGCAGCGTTGAAGGGACAGGGACCAACGTCCTGACTTTC.

The CDR3 bases are TGTGCCAGCAGTTACTCCAAATATAGCAATCAGCCCCAGCATTTT. It is translated as CASSYSKYSNQPQHF. The chain recombines TRBV6-5 with TRBJ1-5, with unresolved D. The CDR3 has 15 amino acids. Germline loops: CDR1 MNHEY, CDR2 SVGAGI. Between the trimmed V and J ends, which lost 0 bases and 0 bases, there was a span of 6 bases.

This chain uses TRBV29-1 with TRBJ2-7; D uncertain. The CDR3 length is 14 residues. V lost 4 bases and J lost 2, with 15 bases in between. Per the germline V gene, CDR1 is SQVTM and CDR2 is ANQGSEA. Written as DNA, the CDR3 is TGCAGCGTTGCAAGGTTTGAGGTTACCTACGAGCAGTACTTC. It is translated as CSVARFEVTYEQYF.

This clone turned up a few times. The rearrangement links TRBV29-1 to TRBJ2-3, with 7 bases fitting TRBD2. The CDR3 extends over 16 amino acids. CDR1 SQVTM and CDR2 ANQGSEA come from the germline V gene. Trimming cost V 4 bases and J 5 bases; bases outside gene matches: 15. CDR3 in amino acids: CSVGSPGLRSGDTQYF. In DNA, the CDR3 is TGCAGCGTTGGGTCCCCGGGACTACGATCTGGAGATACGCAGTATTTT.

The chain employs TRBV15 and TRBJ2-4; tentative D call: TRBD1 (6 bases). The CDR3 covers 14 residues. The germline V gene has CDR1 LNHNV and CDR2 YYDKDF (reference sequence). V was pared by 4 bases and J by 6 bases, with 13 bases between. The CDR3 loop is CATSTGAGANIQYF. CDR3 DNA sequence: TGTGCCACCAGCACAGGGGCCGGGGCAAACATTCAGTACTTC.

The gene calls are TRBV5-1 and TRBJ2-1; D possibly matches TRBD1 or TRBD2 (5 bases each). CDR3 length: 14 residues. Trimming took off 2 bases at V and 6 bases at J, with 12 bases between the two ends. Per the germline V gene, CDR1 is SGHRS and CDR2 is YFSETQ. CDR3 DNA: TGCGCCAGCAGCTTCGGGACGTCTCCCAATGAGCAGTTCTTC. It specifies CASSFGTSPNEQFF.

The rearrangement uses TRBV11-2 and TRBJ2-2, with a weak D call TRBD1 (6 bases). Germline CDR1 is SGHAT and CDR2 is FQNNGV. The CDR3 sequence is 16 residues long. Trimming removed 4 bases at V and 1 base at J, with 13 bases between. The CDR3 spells CASSSSVGQNTGELFF. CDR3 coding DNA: TGTGCCAGCAGCTCCTCGGTGGGACAGAACACCGGGGAGCTGTTTTTT. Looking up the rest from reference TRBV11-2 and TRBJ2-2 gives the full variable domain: EAGVAQSPRYKIIEKRQSVAFWCNPISGHATLYWYQQILGQGPKLLIQFQNNGVVDDSQLPKDRFSAERLKGVDSTLKIQPAKLEDSAVYLCASSSSVGQNTGELFFGEGSRLTVL.

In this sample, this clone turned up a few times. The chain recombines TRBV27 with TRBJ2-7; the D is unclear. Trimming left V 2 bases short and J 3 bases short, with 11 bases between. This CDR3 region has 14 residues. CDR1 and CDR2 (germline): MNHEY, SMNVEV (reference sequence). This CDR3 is CASSLTGTNYEQYF. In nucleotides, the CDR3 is TGTGCCAGCAGTTTAACTGGCACCAACTACGAGCAGTACTTC.

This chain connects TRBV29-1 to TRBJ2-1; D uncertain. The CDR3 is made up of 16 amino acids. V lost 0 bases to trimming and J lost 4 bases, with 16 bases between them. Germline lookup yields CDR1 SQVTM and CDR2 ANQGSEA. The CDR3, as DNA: TGCAGCGTTGAAGATGATTTGGCGGAATCTTACAATGAGCAGTTCTTC. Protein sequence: CSVEDDLAESYNEQFF.

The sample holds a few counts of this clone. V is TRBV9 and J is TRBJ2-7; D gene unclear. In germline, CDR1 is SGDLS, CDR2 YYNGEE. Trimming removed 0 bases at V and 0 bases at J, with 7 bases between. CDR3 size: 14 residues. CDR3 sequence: CASSVGGNSYEQYF. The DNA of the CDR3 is TGTGCCAGCAGCGTAGGGGGAAACTCCTACGAGCAGTACTTC.

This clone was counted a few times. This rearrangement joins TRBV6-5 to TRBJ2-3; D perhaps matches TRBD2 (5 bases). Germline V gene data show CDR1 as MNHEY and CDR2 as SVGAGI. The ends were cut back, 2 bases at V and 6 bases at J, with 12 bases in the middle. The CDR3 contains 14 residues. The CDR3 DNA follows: TGTGCCAGCAGTTACGGCGGTAGCGCGGATACGCAGTATTTT. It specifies CASSYGGSADTQYF.

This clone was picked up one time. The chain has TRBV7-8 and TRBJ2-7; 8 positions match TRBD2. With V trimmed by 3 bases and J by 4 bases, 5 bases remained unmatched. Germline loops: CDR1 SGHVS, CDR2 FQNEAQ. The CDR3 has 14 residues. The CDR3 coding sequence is TGTGCCAGCAGCTTGTCGGGAGGGTGGTACGAGCAGTACTTC. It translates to CASSLSGGWYEQYF.

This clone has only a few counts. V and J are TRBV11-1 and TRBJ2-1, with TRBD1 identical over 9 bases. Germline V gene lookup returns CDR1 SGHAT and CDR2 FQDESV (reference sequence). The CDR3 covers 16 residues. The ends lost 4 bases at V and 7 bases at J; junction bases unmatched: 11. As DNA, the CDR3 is TGTGCCAGCAGCTCCGACCTCGACAGGGGGACGAATGAGCAGTTCTTC. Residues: CASSSDLDRGTNEQFF. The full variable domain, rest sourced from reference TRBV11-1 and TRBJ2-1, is EAEVAQSPRYKITEKSQAVAFWCDPISGHATLYWYRQILGQGPELLVQFQDESVVDDSQLPKDRFSAERLKGVDSTLKIQPAELGDSAMYLCASSSDLDRGTNEQFFGPGTRLTVL.

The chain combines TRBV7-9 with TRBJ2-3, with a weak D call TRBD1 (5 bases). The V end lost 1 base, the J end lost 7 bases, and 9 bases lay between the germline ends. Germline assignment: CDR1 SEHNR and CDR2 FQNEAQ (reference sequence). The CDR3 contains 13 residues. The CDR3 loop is CASSLDPGNTQYF. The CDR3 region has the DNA TGTGCCAGCAGCTTAGATCCAGGGAATACGCAGTATTTT.

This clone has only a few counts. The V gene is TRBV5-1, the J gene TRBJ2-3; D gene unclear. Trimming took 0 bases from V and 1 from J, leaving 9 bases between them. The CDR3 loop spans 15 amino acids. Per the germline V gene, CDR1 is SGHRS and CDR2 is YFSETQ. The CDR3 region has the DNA TGCGCCAGCAGCTTGGACTGGAAGGGCACAGATACGCAGTATTTT. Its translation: CASSLDWKGTDTQYF.

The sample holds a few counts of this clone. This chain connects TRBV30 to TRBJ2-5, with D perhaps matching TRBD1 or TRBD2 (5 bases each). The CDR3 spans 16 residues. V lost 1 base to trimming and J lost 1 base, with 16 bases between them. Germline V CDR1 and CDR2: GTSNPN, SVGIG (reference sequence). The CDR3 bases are TGTGCCTGGAGTGGGGGAAACCGGGGACCCCAAGAGACCCAGTACTTC. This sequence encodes CAWSGGNRGPQETQYF. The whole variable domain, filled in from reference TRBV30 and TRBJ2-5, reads SQTIHQWPATLVQPVGSPLSLECTVEGTSNPNLYWYRQAAGRGLQLLFYSVGIGQISSEVPQNLSASRPQDRQFILSSKKLLLSDSGFYLCAWSGGNRGPQETQYFGPGTRLLVL.

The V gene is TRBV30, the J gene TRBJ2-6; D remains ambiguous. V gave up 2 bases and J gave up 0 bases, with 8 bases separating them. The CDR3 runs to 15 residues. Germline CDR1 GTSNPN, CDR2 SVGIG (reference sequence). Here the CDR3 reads CAWSRGFSGANVLTF. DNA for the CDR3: TGTGCCTGGAGTCGCGGATTCTCTGGGGCCAACGTCCTGACTTTC.

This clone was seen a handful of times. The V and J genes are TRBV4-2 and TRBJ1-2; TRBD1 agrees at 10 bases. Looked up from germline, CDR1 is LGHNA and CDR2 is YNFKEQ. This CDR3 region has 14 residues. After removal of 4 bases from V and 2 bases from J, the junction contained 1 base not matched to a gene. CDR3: CASSRTGGNYGYTF. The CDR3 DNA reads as TGTGCCAGCAGCCGGACAGGGGGGAACTATGGCTACACCTTC.

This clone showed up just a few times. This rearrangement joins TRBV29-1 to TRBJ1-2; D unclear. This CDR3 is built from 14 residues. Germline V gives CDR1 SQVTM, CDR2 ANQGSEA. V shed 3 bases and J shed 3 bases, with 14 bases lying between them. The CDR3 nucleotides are TGCAGCGTTGAGAACCCGGGAAGAGACTATGGCTACACCTTC. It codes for CSVENPGRDYGYTF.

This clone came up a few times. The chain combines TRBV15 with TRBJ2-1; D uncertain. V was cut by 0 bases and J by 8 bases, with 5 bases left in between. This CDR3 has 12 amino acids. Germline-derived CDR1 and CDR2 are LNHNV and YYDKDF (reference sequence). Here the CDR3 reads CATSRDRDEQFF. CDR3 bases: TGTGCCACCAGCAGAGATCGAGATGAGCAGTTCTTC.

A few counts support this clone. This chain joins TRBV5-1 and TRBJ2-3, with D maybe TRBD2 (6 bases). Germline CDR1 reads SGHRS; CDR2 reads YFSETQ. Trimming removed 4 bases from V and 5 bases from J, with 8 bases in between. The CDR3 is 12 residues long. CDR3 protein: CASSGRGDTQYF. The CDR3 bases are TGCGCCAGCAGCGGGCGGGGAGATACGCAGTATTTT. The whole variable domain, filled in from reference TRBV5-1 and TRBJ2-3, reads KAGVTQTPRYLIKTRGQQVTLSCSPISGHRSVSWYQQTPGQGLQFLFEYFSETQRNKGNFPGRFSGRQFSNSRSEMNVSTLELGDSALYLCASSGRGDTQYFGPGTRLTVL.

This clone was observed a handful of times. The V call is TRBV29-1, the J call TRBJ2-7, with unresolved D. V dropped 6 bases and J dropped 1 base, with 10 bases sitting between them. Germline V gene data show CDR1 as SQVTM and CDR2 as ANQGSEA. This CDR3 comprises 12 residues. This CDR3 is CSVTTVSYEQYF. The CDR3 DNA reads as TGCAGCGTAACGACGGTGTCCTACGAGCAGTACTTC.